The clone carrying this T cell receptor beta chain was seen repeatedly, ten times or more. The source of the sample is a study of T-cell reconstitution after alpha-beta-depleted transplantation in children. A TCRbeta library incorporating unique molecular identifiers was prepared. TCRdb re-called the PCR reads through MiXCR, storing one row per CDR3 protein. The table has about 230,000 distinct CDR3 sequences, roughly 10% seen once. The germline V and J ends were trimmed by 3 bases and 5 bases, with 14 bases remaining between them. This CDR3 spans 14 amino acids. Germline V lookup: CDR1 LNHDA, CDR2 SQIVND (reference sequence).

This receptor was obtained from a human donor who donated a stem cell graft to a child with acute lymphoblastic leukemia. The specimen was PBMCs from the stem cell graft donor, collected from the stem cell graft. V usage is TRBV19 and J usage is TRBJ2-7; D is perhaps TRBD2 (5 bases). CDR3 amino acids: CASSIQGRVDEQYF. The DNA of the CDR3 is TGTGCCAGTAGTATCCAAGGGAGAGTTGACGAGCAGTACTTC.